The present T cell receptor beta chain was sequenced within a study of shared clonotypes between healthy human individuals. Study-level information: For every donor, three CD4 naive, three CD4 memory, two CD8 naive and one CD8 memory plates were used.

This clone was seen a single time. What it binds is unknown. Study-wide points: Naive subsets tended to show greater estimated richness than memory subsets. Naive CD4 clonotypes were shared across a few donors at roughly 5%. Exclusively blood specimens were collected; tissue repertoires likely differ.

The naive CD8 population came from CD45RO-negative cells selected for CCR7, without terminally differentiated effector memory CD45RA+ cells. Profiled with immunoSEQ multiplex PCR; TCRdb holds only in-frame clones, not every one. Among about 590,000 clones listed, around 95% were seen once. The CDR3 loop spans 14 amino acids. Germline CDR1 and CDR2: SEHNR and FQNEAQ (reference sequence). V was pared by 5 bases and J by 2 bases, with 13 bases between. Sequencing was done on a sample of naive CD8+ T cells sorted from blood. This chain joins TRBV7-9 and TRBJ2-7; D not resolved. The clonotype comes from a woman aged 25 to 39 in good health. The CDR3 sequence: CASSLSSRPYEQYF. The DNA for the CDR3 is TGTGCCAGCAGCCTGTCCTCCCGCCCCTACGAGCAGTACTTC.